This passage covers 32 T cell receptor beta chains from one sample sequenced in a study of cytotoxic CD8 clonotypes in ibrutinib-treated CLL. The protocol was immunoSEQ multiplex PCR, while the TCRdb copy is restricted to in-frame clones and leaves out a portion. The table has under 45,000 clones, roughly 65% seen once. Sequences were derived from PBMCs, sampled at disease progression, from a patient treated with ibrutinib. The receptors stem from a human donor with chronic lymphocytic leukemia.

This clone was observed a few times. This rearrangement joins TRBV25-1 to TRBJ1-2; D is uncertain. Per germline, CDR1 MGHDK and CDR2 SYGVNS. This CDR3 has 11 residues. V was shortened by 2 bases and J by 2 bases, with 0 bases between the two germline ends. The CDR3 reads CASSENYGYTF. In DNA form, the CDR3 reads TGTGCCAGCAGTGAAAACTATGGCTACACCTTC.

V is TRBV19 and J is TRBJ1-5, with a tentative D call TRBD1 (5 bases). CDR1 and CDR2 (germline): LNHDA, SQIVND (reference sequence). The CDR3 runs to 15 residues. With 1 base removed from V and 1 base from J, the gap between germline ends came to 8 bases. CDR3 amino acids: CASSIGDPSNQPQHF. The CDR3 bases are TGTGCCAGTAGTATAGGGGACCCAAGCAATCAGCCCCAGCATTTT.

The chain employs TRBV9 and TRBJ1-6, with unresolved D. The CDR3 consists of 15 residues. Germline V gene data show CDR1 as SGDLS and CDR2 as YYNGEE. Between the trimmed V and J ends, which lost 0 bases and 7 bases, there was a span of 11 bases. The CDR3 sequence is CASSVDSFINSPLHF. In nucleotides, the CDR3 is TGTGCCAGCAGCGTAGACTCGTTCATAAATTCACCCCTCCACTTT.

This sequence joins TRBV27 and TRBJ2-1; 10 bases are shared with TRBD1. Per germline, CDR1 MNHEY and CDR2 SMNVEV (reference sequence). V shed 2 bases, J shed 7 bases, and the junction held 5 bases outside the gene matches. The CDR3 extends over 15 amino acids. CDR3 nucleotide sequence: TGTGCCAGCAGTTTACCGGGACAGGGGTGGAATGAGCAGTTCTTC. Translation gives CASSLPGQGWNEQFF.

V usage is TRBV21-1 and J usage is TRBJ1-2. TRBV21-1 is assigned pseudogene status. This CDR3 spans 16 amino acids. The CDR3 DNA reads TGTGCCAGCAGCCCCACGGGTTCCCAAACCAACTATGGCTACACCTTC. Protein sequence: CASSPTGSQTNYGYTF.

The gene calls are TRBV2 and TRBJ1-2, with D unclear. Germline V lookup: CDR1 SNHLY, CDR2 FYNNEI. V lost 3 bases, J lost 7 bases, and 15 bases lay in between. The CDR3 runs to 14 residues. The CDR3 DNA reads as TGTGCCAGCAGTGATGGCCTCCAATTGGGTGGCTACACCTTC. Translating it yields CASSDGLQLGGYTF.

This chain links TRBV19 with TRBJ2-7; a weak D match, TRBD1 (6 bases). This CDR3 spans 14 amino acids. CDR1 is LNHDA and CDR2 is SQIVND in the germline V gene (reference sequence). Trimming left V 7 bases short and J 2 bases short, with 15 bases between. The CDR3 is CASTESRDTYEQYF. CDR3 coding DNA: TGTGCCAGTACCGAGAGCCGGGACACCTACGAGCAGTACTTC.

V usage is TRBV6-1 and J usage is TRBJ1-3; a possible D gene is TRBD1 (5 bases). The CDR3 spans 14 residues. Trimming took 8 bases from V and 0 from J, leaving 11 bases between them. Germline-derived CDR1 and CDR2 are MNHNS and SASEGT. DNA for the CDR3: TGTGCCAGCCTGACAGATAGCTCTGGAAACACCATATATTTT. This sequence encodes CASLTDSSGNTIYF.

The chain uses TRBV7-3 and TRBJ2-5, with 7 nucleotides matching TRBD2. V lost 5 bases and J lost 4; bases outside the gene matches: 10. CDR3 size: 15 residues. The germline V gene has CDR1 SGHTA and CDR2 FQGTGA. The CDR3 region has the DNA TGTGCCAGCAGCCCCCGTCGGGGGAGGGCAGAGACCCAGTACTTC. Residues: CASSPRRGRAETQYF.

This clone was found a few times. This chain connects TRBV7-3 to TRBJ2-1; D not resolved. The CDR3 is made up of 13 amino acids. The germline V gene has CDR1 SGHTA and CDR2 FQGTGA. V lost 5 bases and J 8 bases, leaving 13 bases between the germline ends. The CDR3 is CASSRYPKDEQFF. For the CDR3, the DNA is TGTGCCAGCAGCCGATACCCCAAAGATGAGCAGTTCTTC.

This clone was picked up a small number of times. The J gene is TRBJ1-6, the V gene TRBV30; D remains unclear. Germline values: CDR1 GTSNPN, CDR2 SVGIG (reference sequence). The CDR3 contains 13 residues. With 5 bases removed from V and 4 bases from J, the gap between germline ends came to 9 bases. The CDR3 DNA reads TGTGCCTGGGAGACGGATTATAATTCACCCCTCCACTTT. Translated, it gives CAWETDYNSPLHF.

Note on this clone: The junction departs from germline at one end; a sequencing error may be responsible. J is TRBJ1-2 and V is TRBV15; D is unresolved. CDR1 and CDR2 (germline): LNHNV, YYDKDF (reference sequence). This CDR3 is built from 15 residues. The CDR3 reads CATSKLMAASYGYTF. DNA for the CDR3: TGTGCCACAAGCAAACTGATGGCGGCTTCCTATGGCTACACCTTC.

This chain joins TRBV6-1 and TRBJ2-7; TRBD1 aligns across 8 bases. V lost 11 bases and J lost 6; bases outside the gene matches: 15. Germline V gene data show CDR1 as MNHNS and CDR2 as SASEGT. The CDR3 is 14 amino acids. CDR3 residues: CAGRETGVNSEQYF. CDR3 DNA: TGTGCCGGACGCGAGACAGGGGTGAATAGCGAGCAGTACTTC.

This rearrangement joins TRBV5-6 to TRBJ2-3, with D perhaps matching TRBD2 (5 bases). The CDR3 consists of 15 residues. V was shortened by 4 bases and J by 6 bases, with 18 bases between the two germline ends. The germline CDR1 and CDR2 sequences are SGHDT and YYEEEE. Here the CDR3 DNA reads TGTGCCAGCAGCCCGTTACTAGGTTCTCTGGATACGCAGTATTTT. It is translated as CASSPLLGSLDTQYF.

The chain has TRBV10-3 and TRBJ2-1; TRBD1 matches at 8 bases. Trimming removed 4 bases from V and 2 bases from J; junction bases left unmatched: 4. Germline assignment: CDR1 ENHRY and CDR2 SYGVKD. This CDR3 region has 15 residues. The CDR3 loop is CAISGQGITYNEQFF. The CDR3 nucleotides read TGTGCCATCAGTGGACAGGGGATCACCTACAATGAGCAGTTCTTC.

The chain couples TRBV27 to TRBJ2-1; D is unresolved. The V end was cut by 1 base, the J end by 4 bases, with 8 bases between. In germline, CDR1 is MNHEY, CDR2 SMNVEV (reference sequence). This CDR3 has 14 amino acids. CDR3 in amino acids: CASSLFNGYNEQFF. The CDR3 region has the DNA TGTGCCAGCAGTTTATTTAACGGTTACAATGAGCAGTTCTTC.

This clone is medium-sized in the sample. The same CDR3 arises from other DNA sequences in this sample as well. The chain combines TRBV18 with TRBJ1-1; no clear D gene. Trimming stripped 2 bases from V and 5 bases from J, with 6 bases between. Germline V lookup: CDR1 KGHSH, CDR2 LQKENI. The CDR3 extends over 12 amino acids. CDR3 loop: CASSPGQTEAFF. DNA of the CDR3: TGTGCCAGCTCACCAGGGCAGACTGAAGCTTTCTTT.

This clone was observed a single time. The genes are TRBV28 and TRBJ1-4; TRBD1 aligns across 8 bases. This CDR3 comprises 15 residues. Germline-derived CDR1 and CDR2 are MDHEN and SYDVKM. V shed 7 bases and J 6 bases; nucleotides not matched to a gene: 10. The DNA for the CDR3 is TGTGCCAGCAAACTACCGGGACAGGCCGATGAAAAACTGTTTTTT. This gives the protein CASKLPGQADEKLFF.

The chain employs TRBV7-6 and TRBJ1-1; D gene unclear. The CDR3 has 14 amino acids. Trimming shortened V by 5 bases and J by 5 bases, and 15 bases separated the two germline ends. CDR1 and CDR2 from the germline V gene are SGHVS and FNYEAQ. CDR3: CASSQLLRETEAFF. The CDR3 nucleotides are TGTGCCAGCAGCCAACTTCTCCGGGAAACTGAAGCTTTCTTT.

Notes on this clone: In the same sample, other DNA sequences code for this CDR3. This rearrangement joins TRBV28 to TRBJ1-3; no reliable D call. The CDR3 loop spans 11 amino acids. V gave up 6 bases and J gave up 4 bases, with 4 bases separating them. Germline V gene sequence: CDR1 MDHEN, CDR2 SYDVKM. In DNA form, the CDR3 reads TGTGCCAGCAGACGAGGAAACACCATATATTTT. Translation: CASRRGNTIYF.

The rearrangement links TRBV11-2 to TRBJ2-7; no definite D call. With 2 bases removed from V and 6 bases from J, the gap between germline ends came to 14 bases. CDR3 size: 14 residues. Germline assignment: CDR1 SGHAT and CDR2 FQNNGV. The CDR3 is CASSLSRLASEQYF. In nucleotides, the CDR3 is TGTGCCAGCAGCTTATCTCGGCTTGCCTCCGAGCAGTACTTC.

This clone was seen more than once but under ten times. J is TRBJ2-7 and V is TRBV7-8; D may be TRBD1 (6 bases). This CDR3 spans 15 amino acids. CDR1 SGHVS and CDR2 FQNEAQ come from the germline V gene. Trimming took off 1 base at V and 4 bases at J, with 14 bases between the two ends. The CDR3 loop is CASSLVLGRGYEQYF. The CDR3 DNA follows: TGTGCCAGCAGCTTAGTACTTGGCAGGGGATACGAGCAGTACTTC.

There are a few counts of this clone. The sample has other DNA sequences that encode this CDR3 too. This chain uses TRBV18 with TRBJ2-7, with D maybe TRBD1 (5 bases). The CDR3 length is 14 residues. In germline, CDR1 is KGHSH, CDR2 LQKENI. The V and J ends lost 3 bases and 0 bases respectively, with 9 bases between them. The CDR3 sequence is CASSPGRDSYEQYF. As DNA, the CDR3 is TGTGCCAGCTCACCGGGCAGGGACTCCTACGAGCAGTACTTC.

This sequence joins TRBV19 and TRBJ1-1; D is perhaps TRBD1 (5 bases). Germline V CDR1 and CDR2: LNHDA, SQIVND (reference sequence). CDR3 length: 15 amino acids. Trimming pared 2 bases from V and 1 base from J, leaving 11 bases between. CDR3 in amino acids: CASSIKRGSNTEAFF. CDR3 sequence (DNA): TGTGCCAGTAGTATAAAAAGGGGCTCGAACACTGAAGCTTTCTTT. The full variable domain, its missing parts supplied by reference TRBV19 and TRBJ1-1, is DGGITQSPKYLFRKEGQNVTLSCEQNLNHDAMYWYRQDPGQGLRLIYYSQIVNDFQKGDIAEGYSVSREKKESFPLTVTSAQKNPTAFYLCASSIKRGSNTEAFFGQGTRLTVV.

This chain links TRBV4-1 with TRBJ2-1, with 13 bases lining up with TRBD2. Unmatched junction bases numbered 11, after V lost 0 bases and J lost 12 bases. Germline V lookup: CDR1 MGHRA, CDR2 YSYEKL. This CDR3 has 17 residues. The CDR3 DNA reads TGCGCCAGCAGCCAAGATGGGTCGGGACTAGCGGGAAGAGGGCAGTTCTTC. Translation: CASSQDGSGLAGRGQFF.

This clone was detected a few times. The chain couples TRBV7-6 to TRBJ1-2; weak D call: TRBD1 (5 bases). V dropped 4 bases and J dropped 8 bases, with 20 bases sitting between them. Germline-derived CDR1 and CDR2 are SGHVS and FNYEAQ. This CDR3 has 15 amino acids. CDR3 region: CASSSGGNYGQGYTF. In nucleotides, the CDR3 is TGTGCCAGCAGCTCGGGGGGTAACTATGGGCAGGGCTACACCTTC.

Within the sample, this clone is medium-sized. The chain carries TRBV19 and TRBJ1-1, with D perhaps matching TRBD1 (5 bases). This CDR3 is built from 14 residues. Trimming stripped 3 bases from V and 8 bases from J, with 16 bases between. The germline CDR1 and CDR2 sequences are LNHDA and SQIVND (reference sequence). This chain's CDR3 is CASSMSPQGPEAFF. DNA of the CDR3: TGTGCCAGTAGTATGTCCCCCCAGGGACCGGAAGCTTTCTTT.

This chain uses TRBV9 with TRBJ2-1; D not certain. There are 14 residues in the CDR3. Germline V lookup: CDR1 SGDLS, CDR2 YYNGEE. Between the trimmed V and J ends, which lost 0 bases and 7 bases, there was a span of 11 bases. DNA of the CDR3: TGTGCCAGCAGCGTAGCCGGGCCTTGGAATGAGCAGTTCTTC. Its protein is CASSVAGPWNEQFF.

This clone is judged medium-sized. The chain combines TRBV5-1 with TRBJ1-6; D is undetermined. The length of the CDR3 is 18 residues. Per germline, CDR1 SGHRS and CDR2 YFSETQ. V was shortened by 4 bases and J by 6 bases, with 23 bases between the two germline ends. The CDR3: CASSPYLTGSSGNSPLHF. The DNA of the CDR3 is TGCGCCAGCAGCCCGTACCTCACCGGGTCGAGTGGTAATTCACCCCTCCACTTT.

The gene calls are TRBV19 and TRBJ2-6, with 12 bases identical to TRBD2. This CDR3 has 20 amino acids. V trimming: 4 bases; J trimming: 0 bases; junction bases outside the gene matches: 10. Germline CDR1 and CDR2: LNHDA and SQIVND (reference sequence). CDR3 nucleotide sequence: TGTGCCAGTAGTACACCGGGACTAGCGGGTTTCCTCTCTGGGGCCAACGTCCTGACTTTC. Translating it yields CASSTPGLAGFLSGANVLTF.

This clone was observed a handful of times. The chain recombines TRBV5-6 with TRBJ1-2; possible D gene TRBD1, 5 bases. V was shortened by 1 base and J by 3 bases, with 13 bases between the two germline ends. The CDR3 spans 15 residues. The germline CDR1 and CDR2 sequences are SGHDT and YYEEEE. CDR3 bases: TGTGCCAGCAGCTTGTGGATCGCAGGGTACTATGGCTACACCTTC. It codes for CASSLWIAGYYGYTF.

This chain links TRBV30 with TRBJ2-6; perhaps TRBD2 as D (5 bases). From germline, CDR1 is GTSNPN and CDR2 SVGIG (reference sequence). V was shortened by 2 bases and J by 0 bases, with 17 bases between the two germline ends. The CDR3 has 18 amino acids. The CDR3 nucleotides are TGTGCCTGGAGTCCACTAGGCCGTCGGGACTCTGGGGCCAACGTCCTGACTTTC. Its translation: CAWSPLGRRDSGANVLTF.